The present T cell receptor (beta chain) was sequenced within a study of T cells in Graves' hyperthyroidism and ophthalmopathy. Study observations and caveats: Ophthalmopathy and stable hyperthyroidism were separated by a 13 V-J model.

This clonotype was observed at least ten times. Antigen specificity is unknown. For Graves' hyperthyroidism to be stable, ophthalmopathy could not progress within 18 months. Each patient was aged 18 to 65 and had newly diagnosed hyperthyroidism of under 2 months' duration. Each diagnosis was grounded in clinical symptoms, serum thyroxine and TRAb, thyroid ultrasound, and orbital computed tomography. TCR beta CDR3 regions were amplified from RNA. When the TCR CDR3 underwent first-round RT-PCR, the HTBI primer set was used. TCRdb recomputed calls from the multiplex PCR reads with MiXCR, one row per CDR3 protein. The sample includes about 740,000 distinct CDR3 sequences, 12% to 15% seen only once; the top ten take roughly a tenth. Germline V gene data show CDR1 as SGDLS and CDR2 as YYNGEE. V lost 2 bases and J 5 bases, leaving 17 bases between the germline ends. The CDR3 is 16 residues long.

The sequence derives from a woman aged 18-30 years with Graves' hyperthyroidism. The genes are TRBV9 and TRBJ2-1; TRBD2 might be the D (6 bases). The specimen was blood. CDR3: CASSVGGGGTHNEQFF. The CDR3 DNA follows: TGTGCCAGCAGCGTGGGGGGTGGGGGGACCCACAATGAGCAGTTCTTC.